The rows below give T cell receptor beta chains drawn from one sample of a study of blood T cell repertoires in COVID-19. Some clones are missing from TCRdb's copy, which holds only in-frame ones; the method was immunoSEQ multiplex PCR. The repertoire holds tens of thousands of clones, with more than 80% as singletons. Sequenced sample: peripheral blood. The receptors derive from a human donor in a cohort sampled during active COVID-19. Each CDR3 is given with its conserved first and last residue. D genes are given only for firm matches. Clone size is given for some rows only: seen once, a few or many times, or a class if the clone is expanded.

size,J,length,V,D,CDR3,DNA
NA,TRBJ1-2,13,TRBV2,NA,CASHNTGVGDYTF,TGTGCCAGCCATAACACAGGTGTTGGCGACTACACCTTC
NA,TRBJ2-7,15,TRBV6-5,NA,CASSYSRAPSFEQYF,TGTGCCAGCAGTTACTCCAGGGCCCCCTCGTTCGAGCAGTACTTC
NA,TRBJ2-2,14,TRBV28,TRBD2,CASSRTSWTGELFF,TGTGCCAGCAGCAGGACTAGTTGGACCGGGGAGCTGTTTTTT
NA,TRBJ1-5,16,TRBV6-2/TRBV6-3,TRBD1,CASSYGTGRGNQPQHF,TGTGCCAGCAGTTACGGGACAGGTCGAGGCAATCAGCCCCAGCATTTT
NA,TRBJ2-2,15,TRBV6-2/TRBV6-3,TRBD2,CASSLGLAHTGELFF,TGTGCCAGCAGCTTGGGACTAGCCCACACCGGGGAGCTGTTTTTT
NA,TRBJ1-3,14,TRBV5-1,NA,CASSLSASGNTIYF,TGCGCCAGCAGCTTAAGCGCCTCTGGAAACACCATATATTTT
NA,TRBJ1-1,15,TRBV7-8,NA,CASSPRQILEPEAFF,TGTGCCAGCAGCCCAAGACAGATCTTAGAGCCTGAAGCTTTCTTT
NA,TRBJ1-6,14,TRBV11-2,NA,CASSLTQGLPPLHF,TGTGCCAGCAGCTTAACACAGGGTCTACCGCCCCTCCACTTT
NA,TRBJ2-5,13,TRBV19,NA,CASSNQYQETQYF,TGTGCCAGTAGTAACCAGTACCAAGAGACCCAGTACTTC
once,TRBJ2-3,13,TRBV7-2,NA,CASSPPGTDTQYF,TGTGCCAGCAGCCCCCCGGGCACAGATACGCAGTATTTT
NA,TRBJ2-7,16,TRBV15,NA,CATSRDKALGRIEQYF,TGTGCCACCAGCAGAGATAAGGCCCTAGGCCGAATTGAGCAGTACTTC
once,TRBJ1-3,14,TRBV5-1,NA,CASSSQGSGNTIYF,TGCGCCAGCAGCTCCCAGGGCTCTGGAAACACCATATATTTT
NA,TRBJ2-7,14,TRBV13,NA,CASSARDITYEQYF,TGTGCCAGCAGCGCCCGGGACATCACCTACGAGCAGTACTTC
NA,TRBJ1-5,16,TRBV6-1,NA,CARGGAGWGGNQPQHF,TGTGCCCGCGGTGGGGCAGGTTGGGGGGGCAATCAGCCCCAGCATTTT
few,TRBJ2-1,13,TRBV3-1/TRBV3-2,NA,CASSPGLSGEQFF,TGTGCCAGCAGCCCGGGACTCTCCGGCGAGCAGTTCTTC
few,TRBJ2-5,15,TRBV4-2,NA,CASSQPGVGAETQYF,TGTGCCAGCAGCCAGCCCGGGGTGGGAGCAGAGACCCAGTACTTC
NA,TRBJ2-1,16,TRBV7-2,TRBD2,CASSLLNPSGGNEQFF,TGTGCCAGCAGCCTCCTCAATCCCTCGGGGGGCAATGAGCAGTTCTTC
NA,TRBJ1-2,13,TRBV5-4,TRBD1,CASSFRGGNGYTF,TGTGCCAGCAGCTTTCGAGGGGGCAATGGCTACACCTTC
NA,TRBJ2-3,18,TRBV28,TRBD2,CASSPLGLAGGPPDTQYF,TGTGCCAGCAGTCCACTCGGACTAGCGGGAGGGCCCCCAGATACGCAGTATTTT
NA,TRBJ2-1,15,TRBV11-2,TRBD1,CASSLVRGRIREQFF,TGTGCCAGCAGCTTAGTCAGGGGGCGCATAAGGGAGCAGTTCTTC
NA,TRBJ2-1,14,TRBV19,NA,CASSHPPRGNEQFF,TGTGCCAGTAGTCACCCTCCCCGGGGCAATGAGCAGTTCTTC
NA,TRBJ2-3,16,TRBV28,NA,CASSTRSGDSTDTQYF,TGTGCCAGCAGTACCCGTTCGGGAGATAGCACAGATACGCAGTATTTT
few,TRBJ2-1,14,TRBV27,NA,CASSLGSSYNEQFF,TGTGCCAGCAGTTTGGGCAGCTCCTACAATGAGCAGTTCTTC
NA,TRBJ2-2,16,TRBV6-1,NA,CASSEARLGNTGELFF,TGTGCCAGCAGTGAAGCGAGGCTGGGGAACACCGGGGAGCTGTTTTTT
NA,TRBJ1-2,12,TRBV3-1/TRBV3-2,NA,CASSQAAGGYTF,TGTGCCAGCAGCCAAGCGGCGGGTGGCTACACCTTC
NA,TRBJ2-3,15,TRBV6-4,NA,CASSESRGKSLAQYF,TGTGCCAGCAGTGAATCACGGGGGAAATCTCTCGCGCAGTATTTT
once,TRBJ2-2,16,TRBV7-2,TRBD2,CASSLSGTSGTGELFF,TGTGCCAGCAGTTTATCCGGGACTAGCGGCACCGGGGAGCTGTTTTTT
NA,TRBJ2-1,18,TRBV7-8,TRBD2,CASSLADIGLAGRNEQFF,TGTGCCAGCAGCTTAGCGGATATAGGACTAGCGGGGCGCAATGAGCAGTTCTTC
NA,TRBJ2-3,15,TRBV29-1,TRBD1,CSVQGSGQGPDTQYF,TGCAGCGTTCAGGGCTCGGGACAGGGGCCAGATACGCAGTATTTT
NA,TRBJ1-6,13,TRBV6-1,NA,CASSEAKSAPLHF,TGTGCCAGCAGTGAAGCTAAATCGGCACCCCTCCACTTT
NA,TRBJ1-5,13,TRBV10-3,NA,CAISEAVNQPQHF,TGTGCCATCAGTGAGGCAGTCAATCAGCCCCAGCATTTT
few,TRBJ1-2,12,TRBV5-4,NA,CASGTVGYGYTF,TGTGCCAGCGGAACAGTCGGCTATGGCTACACCTTC
NA,TRBJ2-5,16,TRBV5-1,TRBD2,CASKTGTSGVIETQYF,TGCGCCAGTAAGACAGGGACTAGCGGGGTCATAGAGACCCAGTACTTC
NA,TRBJ2-7,17,TRBV5-1,TRBD2,CASSEPTSGGVPYEQYF,TGCGCCAGCAGCGAACCGACTAGCGGGGGAGTCCCCTACGAGCAGTACTTC
NA,TRBJ2-5,14,TRBV5-4,NA,CASSRLQYQETQYF,TGTGCCAGCAGCCGACTGCAGTACCAAGAGACCCAGTACTTC
few,TRBJ1-6,17,TRBV4-1,TRBD1,CASSPQGASSYNSPLHF,TGCGCCAGCAGCCCACAGGGGGCGAGCTCCTATAATTCACCCCTCCACTTT
NA,TRBJ1-3,15,TRBV7-9,NA,CASSPALSSGNTIYF,TGTGCCAGCAGCCCCGCCCTGAGCTCTGGAAACACCATATATTTT
NA,TRBJ2-5,13,TRBV3-1/TRBV3-2,TRBD2,CASSGLAQETQYF,TGTGCCAGCTCCGGACTAGCCCAAGAGACCCAGTACTTC
NA,TRBJ2-1,15,TRBV6-5,NA,CASGRTVSSYNEQFF,TGTGCCAGCGGACGGACAGTTTCCTCCTACAATGAGCAGTTCTTC
NA,TRBJ2-4,15,TRBV9,TRBD2,CASSRRTSGQNIQYF,TGTGCCAGCAGCCGTCGGACTAGCGGGCAAAACATTCAGTACTTC
few,TRBJ1-2,14,TRBV9,NA,CASSVATDNYGYTF,TGTGCCAGCAGCGTAGCTACAGATAACTATGGCTACACCTTC
NA,TRBJ2-5,15,TRBV5-1,NA,CASSLLGRPQETQYF,TGCGCCAGCAGCCTCCTGGGGAGACCGCAAGAGACCCAGTACTTC
NA,TRBJ1-1,12,TRBV10-3,NA,CAAGAGHTEAFF,TGTGCGGCAGGGGCAGGGCACACTGAAGCTTTCTTT
once,TRBJ2-4,20,TRBV5-1,TRBD1,CASSLDGTDRLRPSKNIQYF,TGCGCCAGCAGCTTGGACGGGACAGATCGACTTCGGCCGTCCAAAAACATTCAGTACTTC
NA,TRBJ2-2,16,TRBV5-5,TRBD2,CASSSLAGGNTGELFF,TGTGCCAGCAGCTCGCTTGCGGGGGGGAACACCGGGGAGCTGTTTTTT
NA,TRBJ1-3,15,TRBV3-1/TRBV3-2,NA,CASSQEAISGNTIYF,TGTGCCAGCAGCCAAGAAGCGATCTCTGGAAACACCATATATTTT
NA,TRBJ1-4,12,TRBV3-1/TRBV3-2,TRBD1,CASSQPGQGLFF,TGTGCCAGCAGCCAACCGGGACAGGGTTTGTTTTTT
NA,TRBJ2-5,16,TRBV5-4,TRBD2,CASSSGLAGVQETQYF,TGTGCCAGCAGCTCCGGACTAGCGGGCGTCCAAGAGACCCAGTACTTC
NA,TRBJ1-2,15,TRBV2,TRBD1,CASVPDRGRFYGYTF,TGTGCCAGCGTCCCCGACAGGGGGCGATTCTATGGCTACACCTTC